What follows are 20 T cell receptor beta chains derived from one specimen sequenced in a study of blood T cell repertoires in COVID-19. TCRdb's table, derived via immunoSEQ multiplex PCR, lists solely in-frame clones and lacks some. The table shows about 150,000 clones, with under 90% occurring only once. Source material: peripheral blood. The receptors were gathered from a man in his 60s with acute or convalescent COVID-19.

This chain joins TRBV6-4 and TRBJ1-6; weak D call: TRBD1 (5 bases). V lost 7 bases and J lost 7, with 17 bases in between. Per the germline V gene, CDR1 is MRHNA and CDR2 is SNTAGT. This CDR3 is 15 amino acids long. The CDR3 nucleotides are TGTGCCAGCAAGAATCAGCAGGGTGACAATTCACCCCTCCACTTT. It yields the protein CASKNQQGDNSPLHF.

In DNA form, the CDR3 reads TGTGCCAGCAGCCCTATACAGAGAACCGCTAACTATGGCTACACCTTC. Amino acid sequence: CASSPIQRTANYGYTF. The chain couples TRBV9 to TRBJ1-2; D not resolved. The germline V and J ends were trimmed by 4 bases and 0 bases, with 16 bases remaining between them. Germline CDR1 SGDLS, CDR2 YYNGEE. The CDR3 runs to 16 residues.

The chain is built from TRBV6-1 and TRBJ1-2, with a tentative D call TRBD1 (6 bases). This CDR3 contains 15 residues. Germline V gene lookup returns CDR1 MNHNS and CDR2 SASEGT. V dropped 3 bases and J dropped 2 bases, with 13 bases sitting between them. In DNA, the CDR3 is TGTGCCAGCAGTGACCATATCGACAGGAACTATGGCTACACCTTC. Translation: CASSDHIDRNYGYTF.

The rearrangement joins TRBV24-1 to TRBJ2-3; 7 bases are a match to TRBD1. This CDR3 region has 16 residues. The V gene's germline CDR1 is KGHDR and CDR2 SFDVKD. With 0 bases clipped from V and 5 bases from J, the junction kept 7 bases outside the gene matches. The CDR3 DNA is TGTGCCACCAGTGATTTGAGTCAACAGGGGCAAGATACGCAGTATTTT. This sequence encodes CATSDLSQQGQDTQYF.

V is TRBV7-9 and J is TRBJ1-1; D unclear. V lost 5 bases to trimming and J lost 1 base, with 8 bases between them. Germline assignment: CDR1 SEHNR and CDR2 FQNEAQ (reference sequence). The CDR3 covers 13 residues. The CDR3 here is CASSEHQNTEAFF. CDR3 DNA: TGTGCCAGCAGCGAACACCAGAACACTGAAGCTTTCTTT.

CDR3 loop: CASSRGSYLEKLFF. CDR3 DNA: TGTGCCAGCAGCCGGGGAAGCTATCTTGAAAAACTGTTTTTT. The chain uses TRBV7-9 and TRBJ1-4; no firm D call. The CDR3 sequence is 14 residues long. CDR1 is SEHNR, CDR2 FQNEAQ, per germline (reference sequence). V lost 5 bases and J lost 7, with 14 bases in between.

The V and J genes are TRBV5-1 and TRBJ1-4; 9 bases agree with TRBD1. There are 16 residues in the CDR3. V dropped 4 bases and J dropped 5; count of bases not matched to a gene: 9. Per the germline V gene, CDR1 is SGHRS and CDR2 is YFSETQ. The CDR3 DNA follows: TGCGCCAGCAGCGCCGGGACAGGGAAAGCCAATGAAAAACTGTTTTTT. Translating it yields CASSAGTGKANEKLFF.

This clone was found a few times. The gene calls are TRBV9 and TRBJ2-5, with 14 bases aligning to TRBD2. Germline V gene sequence: CDR1 SGDLS, CDR2 YYNGEE. With 5 bases clipped from V and 4 bases from J, the junction kept 13 bases outside the gene matches. CDR3 length: 18 amino acids. CDR3 in DNA: TGTGCCAGCAGGGCTCCGGGACTAGCGGGGGACTTAAGAGAGACCCAGTACTTC. Residues: CASRAPGLAGDLRETQYF. The whole variable domain, filled in from reference TRBV9 and TRBJ2-5, reads DSGVTQTPKHLITATGQRVTLRCSPRSGDLSVYWYQQSLDQGLQFLIQYYNGEERAKGNILERFSAQQFPDLHSELNLSSLELGDSALYFCASRAPGLAGDLRETQYFGPGTRLLVL.

The chain carries TRBV6-5 and TRBJ2-1; 7 nucleotides line up with TRBD1. The CDR3 is 16 amino acids. The V and J ends lost 2 bases and 3 bases, in that order; junction bases with no gene match: 7. In germline, CDR1 is MNHEY, CDR2 SVGAGI. For the CDR3, the DNA is TGTGCCAGCAGTTACCCCAGGGCAGGGGGCTACAATGAGCAGTTCTTC. Amino acids: CASSYPRAGGYNEQFF.

The chain has TRBV2 and TRBJ1-1; D may be TRBD1 (5 bases). V was pared by 0 bases and J by 3 bases, with 8 bases between. Germline CDR1 reads SNHLY; CDR2 reads FYNNEI. This CDR3 comprises 14 residues. Here the CDR3 DNA reads TGTGCCAGCAGTGAAGCCGCAGGGTACACTGAAGCTTTCTTT. Translation: CASSEAAGYTEAFF.

The chain joins TRBV19 to TRBJ1-2; 10 bases are shared with TRBD1. CDR3 length: 15 residues. CDR1 and CDR2 (germline): LNHDA, SQIVND (reference sequence). The V and J ends lost 7 bases and 3 bases, in that order; junction bases with no gene match: 8. CDR3 sequence: CASKSPGQGHYGYTF. The CDR3 coding sequence is TGTGCCAGTAAATCCCCGGGACAGGGGCACTATGGCTACACCTTC.

This clone has only one observation. The genes are TRBV15 and TRBJ1-4; D is possibly TRBD1 (6 bases). Germline V gene data show CDR1 as LNHNV and CDR2 as YYDKDF (reference sequence). V dropped 5 bases and J dropped 8 bases, with 18 bases sitting between them. The CDR3 runs 15 residues. The CDR3 protein is CATSRGTGRGEKLFF. The CDR3 nucleotides are TGTGCCACCAGCCGGGGAACAGGGAGAGGAGAAAAACTGTTTTTT.

The chain joins TRBV24-1 to TRBJ1-2; weak D call: TRBD1 (6 bases). The germline V and J ends were trimmed by 2 bases and 3 bases, with 18 bases remaining between them. The CDR3 runs 17 residues. Per germline, CDR1 KGHDR and CDR2 SFDVKD. Here the CDR3 reads CATSDYYSRGDYYGYTF. The DNA of the CDR3 is TGTGCCACCAGTGATTATTATTCCAGGGGTGATTACTATGGCTACACCTTC.

This clone was counted only a few times. J is TRBJ2-7 and V is TRBV27, with 7 bases matching TRBD1. With V trimmed by 8 bases and J by 3 bases, 7 bases remained unmatched. CDR3 size: 13 residues. Germline CDR1 is MNHEY and CDR2 is SMNVEV (reference sequence). This chain's CDR3 is CASRMTGLYEQYF. CDR3 nucleotides: TGTGCCAGCCGAATGACAGGGCTCTACGAGCAGTACTTC.

This sequence joins TRBV19 and TRBJ1-6, with 9 bases that match TRBD1. The length of the CDR3 is 14 residues. V lost 7 bases to trimming and J lost 7 bases; unmatched junction nucleotides: 5. In germline, CDR1 is LNHDA, CDR2 SQIVND (reference sequence). CDR3 residues: CASTVGTGNSPLHF. Written as DNA, the CDR3 is TGTGCCAGTACGGTCGGGACAGGGAATTCACCCCTCCACTTT.

This chain joins TRBV6-5 and TRBJ1-2; 8 positions agree with TRBD1. The germline V gene has CDR1 MNHEY and CDR2 SVGAGI. V trimming: 5 bases; J trimming: 4 bases; junction bases outside the gene matches: 6. CDR3 size: 14 residues. The DNA of the CDR3 is TGTGCCAGCAGTCCAGGACAGGGCCCCTATGGCTACACCTTC. Translating gives CASSPGQGPYGYTF.

The rearrangement uses TRBV20-1 and TRBJ2-7; 7 bases align to TRBD2. This CDR3 spans 11 amino acids. Germline V gene sequence: CDR1 DFQATT, CDR2 SNEGSKA (reference sequence). V was pared by 6 bases and J by 9 bases, with 8 bases of the junction left unmatched. The CDR3 reads CSAPSGIMQYF. CDR3 nucleotide sequence: TGCAGTGCCCCAAGCGGGATAATGCAGTACTTC.

This chain uses TRBV21-1 with TRBJ2-2; the DNA was not compared with TRBD1, the D call given in the table. TRBV21-1 is a listed pseudogene. This CDR3 contains 12 residues. CDR3 amino acids: CASSDRSGELFF. The CDR3 DNA reads as TGTGCCAGCAGTGACAGGTCCGGGGAGCTGTTTTTT.

The gene calls are TRBV7-2 and TRBJ2-1; 11 nucleotides match TRBD1. V lost 4 bases and J lost 3; bases outside the gene matches: 2. The germline V gene has CDR1 SGHTA and CDR2 FQGNSA. This CDR3 has 15 residues. CDR3 region: CASSSGTGGYNEQFF. The DNA of the CDR3 is TGTGCCAGCAGCTCCGGGACAGGGGGCTACAATGAGCAGTTCTTC. The complete variable domain, with remaining parts taken from reference TRBV7-2 and TRBJ2-1, reads GAGVSQSPSNKVTEKGKDVELRCDPISGHTALYWYRQSLGQGLEFLIYFQGNSAPDKSGLPSDRFSAERTGGSVSTLTIQRTQQEDSAVYLCASSSGTGGYNEQFFGPGTRLTVL.

V usage is TRBV6-2 or TRBV6-3 and J usage is TRBJ1-2, with a tentative D call TRBD1 (6 bases). V shed 5 bases and J shed 4 bases, with 11 bases lying between them. CDR1 is MNHEY, CDR2 SVGEGT, per germline. CDR3 length equals 13 residues. The CDR3 loop is CASSAGQFYGYTF. CDR3 coding DNA: TGTGCCAGCAGTGCCGGACAGTTCTATGGCTACACCTTC.